This TCR beta chain was identified in a study of sequential checkpoint blockade in melanoma. Treatment noted: randomized to nivolumab then ipilimumab (arm A) or the reverse (arm B). DNA-damaging chemotherapy had not been given to any patient beforehand. Here immunoSEQ multiplex PCR was the method, and the copy in TCRdb shows in-frame clones only, minus some. Here the sample spans roughly 18,000 clones, about 70% being singletons. This clonotype originated in a human donor with melanoma. The sequenced sample was CD8+ T cells sorted from blood (inferred from file names), obtained from a patient given nivolumab and ipilimumab in sequence.

CDR3 coding DNA: TGTGCCAGCAGTGAATTCGGTGGAGAGACCCAGTACTTC. This translates into CASSEFGGETQYF. V is TRBV25-1 and J is TRBJ2-5; D unresolved. CDR1 and CDR2 (germline): MGHDK, SYGVNS. The V end lost 1 base, the J end lost 4 bases, and 7 bases lay between the germline ends. This CDR3 contains 13 residues.